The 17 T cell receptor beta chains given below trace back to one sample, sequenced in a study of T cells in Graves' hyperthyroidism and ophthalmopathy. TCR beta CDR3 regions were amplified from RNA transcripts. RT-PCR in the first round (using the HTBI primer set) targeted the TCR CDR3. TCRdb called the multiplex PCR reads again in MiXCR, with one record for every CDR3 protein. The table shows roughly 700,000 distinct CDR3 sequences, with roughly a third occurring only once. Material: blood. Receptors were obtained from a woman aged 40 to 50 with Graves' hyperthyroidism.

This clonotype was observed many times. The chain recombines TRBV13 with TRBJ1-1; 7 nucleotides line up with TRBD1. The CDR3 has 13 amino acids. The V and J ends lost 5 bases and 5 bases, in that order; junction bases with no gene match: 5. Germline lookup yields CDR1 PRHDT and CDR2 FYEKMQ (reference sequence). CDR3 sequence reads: CASSHYRGTEAFF. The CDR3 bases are TGTGCCAGCAGCCATTACAGGGGAACTGAAGCTTTCTTT.

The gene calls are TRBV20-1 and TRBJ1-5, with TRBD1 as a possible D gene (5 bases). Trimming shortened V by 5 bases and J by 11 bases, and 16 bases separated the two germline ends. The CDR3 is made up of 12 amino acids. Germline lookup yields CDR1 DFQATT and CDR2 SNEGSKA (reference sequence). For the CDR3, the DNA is TGCAGTGCTGACTATAGCGGGGGGGCCCAGCATTTT. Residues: CSADYSGGAQHF.

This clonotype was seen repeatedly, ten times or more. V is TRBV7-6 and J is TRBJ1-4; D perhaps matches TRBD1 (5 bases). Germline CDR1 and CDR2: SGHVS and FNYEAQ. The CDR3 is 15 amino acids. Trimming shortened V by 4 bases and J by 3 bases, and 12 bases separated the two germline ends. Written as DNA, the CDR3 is TGTGCCAGCAGCTCCAGGGCAGGGCCTAATGAAAAACTGTTTTTT. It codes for CASSSRAGPNEKLFF.

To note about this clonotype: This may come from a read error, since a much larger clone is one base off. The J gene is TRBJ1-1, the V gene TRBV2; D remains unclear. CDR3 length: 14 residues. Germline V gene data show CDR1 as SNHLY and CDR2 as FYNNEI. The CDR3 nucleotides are TGTGCCAGCGGTGATCTCGGGGTGAACACTGAAGCTTTCTTT. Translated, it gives CASGDLGVNTEAFF.

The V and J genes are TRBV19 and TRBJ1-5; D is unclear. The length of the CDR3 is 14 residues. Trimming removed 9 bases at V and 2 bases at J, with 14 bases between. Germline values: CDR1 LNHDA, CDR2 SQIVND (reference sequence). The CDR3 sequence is CASTTPGGNQPQHF. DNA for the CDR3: TGTGCCAGCACAACCCCGGGCGGCAATCAGCCCCAGCATTTT.

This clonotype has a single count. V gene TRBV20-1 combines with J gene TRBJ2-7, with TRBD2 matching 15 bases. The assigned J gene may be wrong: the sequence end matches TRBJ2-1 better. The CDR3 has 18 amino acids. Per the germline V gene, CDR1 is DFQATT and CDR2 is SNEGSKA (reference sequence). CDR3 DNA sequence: TGCAGTGCTCCCACCGGGACTAGCGGGAGGTCATTAAGGGACGAGCAGTTCTTC. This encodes CSAPTGTSGRSLRDEQFF.

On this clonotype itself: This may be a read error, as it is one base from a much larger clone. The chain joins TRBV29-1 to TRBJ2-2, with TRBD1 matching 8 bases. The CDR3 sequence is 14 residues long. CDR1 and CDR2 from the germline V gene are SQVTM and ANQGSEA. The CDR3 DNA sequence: TGCGGCGTTGTTGACAGGGGAGGCACCGGGGAGCTGTTTTTT. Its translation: CGVVDRGGTGELFF.

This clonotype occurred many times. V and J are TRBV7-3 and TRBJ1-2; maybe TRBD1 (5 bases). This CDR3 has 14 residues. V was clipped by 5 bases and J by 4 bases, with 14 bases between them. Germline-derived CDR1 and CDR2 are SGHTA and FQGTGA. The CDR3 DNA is TGTGCCAGCAGCCCAACGGGGGGAAGCTATGGCTACACCTTC. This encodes CASSPTGGSYGYTF.

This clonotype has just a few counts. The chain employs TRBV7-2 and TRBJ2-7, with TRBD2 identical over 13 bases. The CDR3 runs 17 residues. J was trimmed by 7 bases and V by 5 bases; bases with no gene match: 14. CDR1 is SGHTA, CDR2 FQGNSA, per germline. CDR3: CASSVLAGGLLGLEQYF. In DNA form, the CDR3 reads TGTGCCAGCAGCGTACTAGCGGGGGGGCTCTTGGGGTTGGAGCAGTACTTC.

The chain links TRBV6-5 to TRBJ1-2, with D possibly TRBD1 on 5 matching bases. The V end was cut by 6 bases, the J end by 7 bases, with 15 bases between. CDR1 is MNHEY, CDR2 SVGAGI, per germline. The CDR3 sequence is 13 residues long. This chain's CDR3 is CASSPGTDFGYTF. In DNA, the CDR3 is TGTGCCAGCAGCCCCGGGACGGATTTTGGCTACACCTTC.

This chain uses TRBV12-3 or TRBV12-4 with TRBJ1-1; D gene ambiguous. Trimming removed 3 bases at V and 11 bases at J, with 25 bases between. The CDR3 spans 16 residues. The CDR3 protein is CASSFLYRASSLGAFF. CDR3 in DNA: TGTGCCAGCAGTTTCCTCTATCGGGCATCCTCTTTGGGGGCTTTCTTT.

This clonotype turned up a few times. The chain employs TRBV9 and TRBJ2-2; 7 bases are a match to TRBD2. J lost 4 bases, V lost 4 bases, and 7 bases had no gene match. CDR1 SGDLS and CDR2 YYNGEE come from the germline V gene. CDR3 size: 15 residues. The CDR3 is CASSPRLAVTGELFF. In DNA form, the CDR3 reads TGTGCCAGCAGCCCCCGACTAGCAGTCACCGGGGAGCTGTTTTTT.

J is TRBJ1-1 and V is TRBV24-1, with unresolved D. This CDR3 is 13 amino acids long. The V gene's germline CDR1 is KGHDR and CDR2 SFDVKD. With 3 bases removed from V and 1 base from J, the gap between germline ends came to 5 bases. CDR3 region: CATSDPRNTEAFF. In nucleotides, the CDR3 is TGTGCCACCAGTGATCCCAGGAACACTGAAGCTTTCTTT.

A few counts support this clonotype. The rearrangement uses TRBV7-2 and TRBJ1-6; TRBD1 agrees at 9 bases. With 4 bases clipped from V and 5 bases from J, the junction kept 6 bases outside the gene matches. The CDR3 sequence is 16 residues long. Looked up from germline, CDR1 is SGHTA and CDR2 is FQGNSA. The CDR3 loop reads CASSYRQGGDNSPLHF. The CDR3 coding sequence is TGTGCCAGCAGCTACAGACAGGGGGGCGATAATTCACCCCTCCACTTT.

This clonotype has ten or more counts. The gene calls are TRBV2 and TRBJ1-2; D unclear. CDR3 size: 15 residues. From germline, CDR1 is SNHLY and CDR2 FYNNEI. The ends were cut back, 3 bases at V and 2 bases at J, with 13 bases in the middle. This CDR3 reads CASSDRESQNYGYTF. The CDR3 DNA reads TGTGCCAGCAGTGACCGAGAAAGCCAGAACTATGGCTACACCTTC.

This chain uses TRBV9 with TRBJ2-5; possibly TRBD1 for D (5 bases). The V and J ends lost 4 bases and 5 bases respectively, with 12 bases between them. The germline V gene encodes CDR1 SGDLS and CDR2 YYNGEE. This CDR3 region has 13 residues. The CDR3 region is CASSQGAGETQYF. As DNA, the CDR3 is TGTGCCAGCAGCCAAGGGGCCGGGGAGACCCAGTACTTC.

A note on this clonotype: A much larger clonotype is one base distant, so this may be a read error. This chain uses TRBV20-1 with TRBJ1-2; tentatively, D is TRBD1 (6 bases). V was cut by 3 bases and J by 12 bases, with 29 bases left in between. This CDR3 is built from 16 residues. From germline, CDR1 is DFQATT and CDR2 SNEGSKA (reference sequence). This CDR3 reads CSARGGGGQYPYGHTF. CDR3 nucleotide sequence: TGCAGTGCTAGGGGGGGCGGAGGGCAGTATCCCTACGGCCACACCTTC.